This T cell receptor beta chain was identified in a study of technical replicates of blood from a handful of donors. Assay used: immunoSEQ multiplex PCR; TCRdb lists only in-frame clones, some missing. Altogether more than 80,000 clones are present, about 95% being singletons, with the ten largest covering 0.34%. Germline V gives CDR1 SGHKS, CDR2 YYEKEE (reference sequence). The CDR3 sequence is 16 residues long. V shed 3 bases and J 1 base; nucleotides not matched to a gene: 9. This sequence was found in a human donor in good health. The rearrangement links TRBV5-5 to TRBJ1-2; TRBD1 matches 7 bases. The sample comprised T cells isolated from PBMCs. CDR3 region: CASSSDRGLINYGYTF. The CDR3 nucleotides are TGTGCCAGCAGCTCCGATAGGGGGCTCATTAACTATGGCTACACCTTC.